This TCR beta chain was observed in a study of T cells in Graves' hyperthyroidism and ophthalmopathy. Study as a whole: Sampling of peripheral blood happened at initial diagnosis, prior to any treatment.

Using RNA transcripts as the source, TCR beta CDR3 regions were amplified. A set of HTBI primers served as the primers for a first-round RT-PCR of the TCR CDR3. TCRdb analysed the multiplex PCR reads with MiXCR anew, one entry per CDR3 protein. The sample has more than 300,000 distinct CDR3 sequences, approximately 14% seen once; the top ten hold 20% to 25%. The CDR3 has 15 amino acids. The germline CDR1 and CDR2 sequences are MNHNS and SASEGT. The V end was cut by 5 bases, the J end by 2 bases, with 14 bases between. The chain combines TRBV6-1 with TRBJ2-3; the D gene is possibly TRBD2 (6 bases). Specimen: blood. This TCR was recovered from a woman in her twenties or thirties with Graves' hyperthyroidism. CDR3 bases: TGTGCCAGCAGTTCACAGCGGGTCCTCACAGATACGCAGTATTTT. This encodes CASSSQRVLTDTQYF.